These T cell receptor beta chains were read from a single sample in a study of memory CD8 T cells in hepatitis C reinfection. TCRdb keeps only in-frame clones here, not all; method: immunoSEQ multiplex PCR. This sample has about 50,000 clones; under 90% occur once, and the top ten carry around 1%. The sample comprised naive CD8+ T cells sorted from blood. The receptor set was obtained from a man between 18 and 35 years old with hepatitis C virus infection. The CDR3 runs from the conserved cysteine through the conserved F or W. Where a row states a size, it is once, few, many or the class of an expanded clone; other rows omit it.

TRBJ2-7 | TRBV6-1 | few | CASSEVPGQGYEQYF
TRBJ2-2 | TRBV6-5 | . | CASSYSAGNTGELFF
TRBJ2-5 | TRBV15 | . | CATSSPRDREETQYF
TRBJ2-1 | TRBV7-9 | once | CASSPPRGSPLYNEQFF
TRBJ2-1 | TRBV4-3 | . | CASSQDHGVEQFF
TRBJ2-3 | TRBV5-6 | . | CASSLEQASTDTQYF
TRBJ2-1 | TRBV4-1 | . | CASGPRLAVNNEQFF
TRBJ2-7 | TRBV13 | . | CASSLEGTSATEQYF
TRBJ2-1 | TRBV9 | . | CASSPLAPNEQFF
TRBJ2-5 | TRBV2 | . | CASSDTGTGINQETQYF
TRBJ2-6 | TRBV29-1 | . | CSVVDTNSGANVLTF
TRBJ2-7 | TRBV10-3 | . | CAISESREQYF
TRBJ1-5 | TRBV7-9 | . | CASATGDQPQHF
TRBJ1-2 | TRBV30 | . | CAWTVGGISYGYTF
TRBJ1-1 | TRBV6-4 | . | CASSDLPGTEAFF
TRBJ1-1 | TRBV7-9 | . | CASSSMNTEAFF
TRBJ1-1 | TRBV7-9 | . | CASSPTGSSGYTEAFF
TRBJ2-7 | TRBV7-9 | once | CASSWISGMSSYEQYF
TRBJ1-6 | TRBV27 | . | CASSFNPLRSPLHF
TRBJ2-5 | TRBV2 | . | CASWGGGLVETQYF
TRBJ2-5 | TRBV29-1 | . | CSVETDRAPQETQYF
TRBJ2-1 | TRBV7-6 | . | CASSWGGGGSYNEQFF
TRBJ1-2 | TRBV29-1 | . | CSVGTGVNYGYTF
TRBJ1-1 | TRBV6-6 | . | CASSYQPVTEAFF
TRBJ2-2 | TRBV7-6 | . | CASSQRGNTGELFF
TRBJ2-1 | TRBV29-1 | . | CSVELRGMYNEQFF
TRBJ2-2 | TRBV7-8 | . | CASSSTGTSGNTGELFF
TRBJ2-5 | TRBV7-9 | . | CASSYLLAGEQETQYF
TRBJ2-7 | TRBV4-1 | . | CASSQVPSRDEQYF
TRBJ2-1 | TRBV7-9 | . | CASSLVTAGYNEQFF
TRBJ1-5 | TRBV19 | . | CASSFSGGSNQPQHF
TRBJ1-1 | TRBV5-5 | . | CASSLARGEAFF
TRBJ1-2 | TRBV30 | once | CAWSEVAGGFGGYTF
TRBJ2-3 | TRBV30 | . | CAWSRQAGDTQYF
TRBJ2-1 | TRBV30 | once | CAWSKGGGSYNEQFF
TRBJ2-6 | TRBV10-3 | . | CAIMGTGTSGANVLTF
TRBJ2-7 | TRBV5-4 | . | CASSLVDYPYEQYF
TRBJ2-2 | TRBV29-1 | . | CSAPSGGVTGELFF
TRBJ2-2 | TRBV5-4 | . | CASRHSGNSPPGGELFF
TRBJ2-7 | TRBV19 | . | CASSIGLPSEQYF
TRBJ2-7 | TRBV29-1 | . | CSVRVRDGGYEQYF
TRBJ1-1 | TRBV5-6 | . | CASSLIRGPNTEAFF
TRBJ2-2 | TRBV13 | once | CASSQGLPTANTGELFF
TRBJ2-2 | TRBV7-2 | . | CAIAPGSVAGELFF
TRBJ2-7 | TRBV28 | . | CASSLGLAGVSGEQYF
TRBJ2-5 | TRBV5-5 | . | CASSLSDSPGETQYF
TRBJ1-5 | TRBV6-6 | . | CASSTDVYSNQPQHF
TRBJ2-1 | TRBV9 | once | CASSPGLGRNEQFF
TRBJ2-3 | TRBV7-9 | . | CASSSLAFYTDTQYF
TRBJ2-1 | TRBV11-3 | once | CASSPDQGSYNEQFF
TRBJ2-1 | TRBV10-3 | . | CAITQGGQNDYNEQFF